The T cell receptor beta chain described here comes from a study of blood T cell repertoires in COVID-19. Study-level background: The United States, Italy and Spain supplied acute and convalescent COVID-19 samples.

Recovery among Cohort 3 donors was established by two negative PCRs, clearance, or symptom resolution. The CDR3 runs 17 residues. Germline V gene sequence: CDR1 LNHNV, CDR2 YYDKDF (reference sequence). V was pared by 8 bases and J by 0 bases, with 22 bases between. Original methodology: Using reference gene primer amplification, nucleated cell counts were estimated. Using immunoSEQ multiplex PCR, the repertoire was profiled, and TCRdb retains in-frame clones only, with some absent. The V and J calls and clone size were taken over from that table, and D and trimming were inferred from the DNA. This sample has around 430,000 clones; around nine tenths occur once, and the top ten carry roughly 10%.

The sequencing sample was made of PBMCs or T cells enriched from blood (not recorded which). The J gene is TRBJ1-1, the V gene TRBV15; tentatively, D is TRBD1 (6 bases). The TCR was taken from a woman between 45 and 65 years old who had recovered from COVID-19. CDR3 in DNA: TGTGCCACCTCCCGGGCCCCTGCGAGGGGGTTGAACACTGAAGCTTTCTTT. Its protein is CATSRAPARGLNTEAFF.